Described below is a single TCR beta chain sequence and its context. This CDR3 is 16 amino acids long. The germline V gene has CDR1 SGHNT and CDR2 YYREEE (reference sequence). V lost 0 bases, J lost 2 bases, and 9 bases lay in between. The data originate from a study of blood T cell repertoires in COVID-19. Study information: The United States, Italy and Spain were the sources of the acute and convalescent COVID-19 samples. PBMCs, B-cell-depleted T cells, or T cells were the source of the cDNA or gDNA that made up the material.

How the authors handled the data: Estimation of nucleated cell counts relied on the amplification of reference gene primers. Data came from immunoSEQ multiplex PCR; TCRdb stores just in-frame clones and leaves some out. Clone size and V and J calls were adopted from that table, with D and trimming inferred from the DNA. The sample carries some 150,000 clones, approximately 87% recorded once. Sequences were obtained from peripheral blood. The receptor's source is a woman aged 35 to 49 with acute or convalescent COVID-19. The chain has TRBV5-4 and TRBJ1-6; D perhaps matches TRBD1 (5 bases). This CDR3 is CASSLASTAYNSPLHF. CDR3 in DNA: TGTGCCAGCAGCTTGGCCTCGACAGCCTATAATTCACCCCTCCACTTT.